This is a list of T cell receptor beta chains from one sample in a study of blood T cell repertoires in COVID-19. This table comes from immunoSEQ multiplex PCR, and its TCRdb copy is limited to in-frame clones, with some not included. The sample lists about 200,000 clones, 87% seen once, with around 2.3% in the top ten. The sample taken for sequencing was PBMCs or T cells enriched from blood (not recorded which). These TCRs come from a woman younger than 45 who had recovered from COVID-19. The CDR3 runs from the conserved cysteine through the conserved F or W. A D gene is named only where the DNA matches it firmly. Not every row has a clone size; where given, it reads once, few, many or a size class.

d_call: -
j_call: TRBJ1-2
v_call: TRBV7-6
clone_size: -
cdr3_aa: CASSLDLGSGGYTF
cdr3_nt: TGTGCCAGCAGCTTAGATCTAGGATCGGGAGGCTACACCTTC

d_call: -
j_call: TRBJ2-7
v_call: TRBV6-5
clone_size: -
cdr3_aa: CASRESRGYLMGQYF
cdr3_nt: TGTGCCAGCAGGGAGAGCCGGGGTTACTTAATGGGGCAGTACTTC

d_call: TRBD2
j_call: TRBJ2-1
v_call: TRBV4-2
clone_size: -
cdr3_aa: CASSQVLAGGPGDEQFF
cdr3_nt: TGTGCCAGCAGCCAAGTACTAGCGGGGGGCCCGGGGGATGAGCAGTTCTTC

d_call: TRBD1
j_call: TRBJ2-1
v_call: TRBV7-2
clone_size: -
cdr3_aa: CASSLTGTGYNEQFF
cdr3_nt: TGTGCCAGCAGCTTAACCGGGACAGGTTACAATGAGCAGTTCTTC

d_call: TRBD2
j_call: TRBJ2-7
v_call: TRBV19
clone_size: -
cdr3_aa: CASSIGGGEQYF
cdr3_nt: TGTGCCAGTAGTATAGGCGGGGGCGAGCAGTACTTC

d_call: TRBD2
j_call: TRBJ2-7
v_call: TRBV7-8
clone_size: -
cdr3_aa: CASSLKLAAAYEQYF
cdr3_nt: TGTGCCAGCAGCTTAAAGCTAGCGGCGGCATACGAGCAGTACTTC

d_call: -
j_call: TRBJ1-3
v_call: TRBV7-8
clone_size: -
cdr3_aa: CASSLAGGYSGNTIYF
cdr3_nt: TGTGCCAGCAGCTTAGCAGGGGGTTACTCTGGAAACACCATATATTTT

d_call: TRBD1
j_call: TRBJ2-1
v_call: TRBV19
clone_size: -
cdr3_aa: CATVTGGSYNEQFF
cdr3_nt: TGTGCCACCGTGACAGGGGGCTCCTACAATGAGCAGTTCTTC

d_call: -
j_call: TRBJ1-1
v_call: TRBV6-5
clone_size: few
cdr3_aa: CASSSNTEAFF
cdr3_nt: TGTGCCAGCAGTTCAAACACTGAAGCTTTCTTT

d_call: -
j_call: TRBJ1-2
v_call: TRBV6-5
clone_size: -
cdr3_aa: CASSFGGYTNYGYTF
cdr3_nt: TGTGCCAGCAGTTTCGGAGGCTACACAAACTATGGCTACACCTTC

d_call: -
j_call: TRBJ2-7
v_call: TRBV5-1
clone_size: -
cdr3_aa: CASSLAGSYEQYF
cdr3_nt: TGCGCCAGCAGCTTGGCAGGCTCCTACGAGCAGTACTTC

d_call: TRBD1
j_call: TRBJ1-2
v_call: TRBV7-2
clone_size: -
cdr3_aa: CASSLDAGGYGYTF
cdr3_nt: TGTGCCAGCAGCTTAGACGCAGGGGGCTATGGCTACACCTTC

d_call: -
j_call: TRBJ1-1
v_call: TRBV5-1
clone_size: once
cdr3_aa: CASSLDGGNTEAFF
cdr3_nt: TGCGCCAGCAGCTTGGATGGCGGGAACACTGAAGCTTTCTTT

d_call: -
j_call: TRBJ1-2
v_call: TRBV30
clone_size: -
cdr3_aa: CAWSSGRVNYGYTF
cdr3_nt: TGTGCCTGGAGTAGCGGCCGAGTGAACTATGGCTACACCTTC

d_call: -
j_call: TRBJ1-4
v_call: TRBV7-6
clone_size: -
cdr3_aa: CASSLVLSNEKLFF
cdr3_nt: TGTGCCAGCAGCTTAGTTCTGAGTAATGAAAAACTGTTTTTT

d_call: -
j_call: TRBJ2-2
v_call: TRBV3-1/TRBV3-2
clone_size: -
cdr3_aa: CASSQVPRHTGELFF
cdr3_nt: TGTGCCAGCAGCCAAGTTCCCAGGCACACCGGGGAGCTGTTTTTT

d_call: -
j_call: TRBJ2-1
v_call: TRBV27
clone_size: -
cdr3_aa: CASSSSLGRYNEQFF
cdr3_nt: TGTGCCAGCAGTTCATCCCTTGGTAGATACAATGAGCAGTTCTTC

d_call: -
j_call: TRBJ1-4
v_call: TRBV19
clone_size: -
cdr3_aa: CASSAGDGMKLFF
cdr3_nt: TGTGCCAGTAGTGCAGGGGACGGTATGAAACTGTTTTTT

d_call: -
j_call: TRBJ1-2
v_call: TRBV19
clone_size: -
cdr3_aa: CASSKGEDGYTF
cdr3_nt: TGTGCCAGTAGTAAGGGAGAGGATGGCTACACCTTC

d_call: -
j_call: TRBJ1-1
v_call: TRBV24-1
clone_size: -
cdr3_aa: CATSVAGEAFF
cdr3_nt: TGTGCCACCAGTGTTGCAGGGGAAGCTTTCTTT

d_call: -
j_call: TRBJ1-5
v_call: TRBV24-1
clone_size: -
cdr3_aa: CATSVAGVNQPQHF
cdr3_nt: TGTGCCACCAGTGTAGCGGGGGTCAATCAGCCCCAGCATTTT

d_call: -
j_call: TRBJ1-1
v_call: TRBV27
clone_size: -
cdr3_aa: CASSLSNSLMNTEAFF
cdr3_nt: TGTGCCAGCAGTTTATCTAACAGTCTTATGAACACTGAAGCTTTCTTT

d_call: -
j_call: TRBJ1-3
v_call: TRBV11-3
clone_size: -
cdr3_aa: CASSLGGLAGNTIYF
cdr3_nt: TGTGCCAGCAGCTTAGGGGGGCTAGCTGGAAACACCATATATTTT

d_call: TRBD1
j_call: TRBJ1-2
v_call: TRBV2
clone_size: -
cdr3_aa: CASSEAYRGNYGYTF
cdr3_nt: TGTGCCAGCAGTGAAGCTTACAGGGGTAACTATGGCTACACCTTC

d_call: TRBD1
j_call: TRBJ1-2
v_call: TRBV30
clone_size: -
cdr3_aa: CAWSGTEGSGYTF
cdr3_nt: TGTGCCTGGAGCGGGACAGAAGGAAGTGGCTACACCTTC

d_call: -
j_call: TRBJ1-1
v_call: TRBV6-5
clone_size: -
cdr3_aa: CASSYGATEAFF
cdr3_nt: TGTGCCAGCAGTTACGGGGCAACTGAAGCTTTCTTT